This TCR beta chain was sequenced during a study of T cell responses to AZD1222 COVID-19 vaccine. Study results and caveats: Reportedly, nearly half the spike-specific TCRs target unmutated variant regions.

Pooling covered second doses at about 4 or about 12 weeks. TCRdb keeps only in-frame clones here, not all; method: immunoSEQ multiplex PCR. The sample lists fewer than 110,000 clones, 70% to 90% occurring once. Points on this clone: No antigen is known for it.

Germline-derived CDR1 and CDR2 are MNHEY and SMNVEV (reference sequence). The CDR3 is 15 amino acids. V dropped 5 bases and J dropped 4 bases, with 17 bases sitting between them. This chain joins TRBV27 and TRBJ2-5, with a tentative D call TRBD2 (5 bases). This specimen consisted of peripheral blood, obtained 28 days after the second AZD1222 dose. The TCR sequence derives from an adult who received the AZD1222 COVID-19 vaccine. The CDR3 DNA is TGTGCCAGCAGTCCGTTCGGGGTCTCTGGAGAGACCCAGTACTTC. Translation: CASSPFGVSGETQYF.